The text below deals with one T cell receptor (beta chain). Its cognate antigen is unknown. These data originate in a study of T-cell reconstitution after alpha-beta-depleted transplantation in children. Study outcomes and limitations: Where some patients showed high TCRbeta diversity at day 60, it came from recipient T cells and thymic progenitors that had survived. T-cell numbers and diversity, one year after transplant, stemmed largely from T cells that were newly produced. Expanded graft clones numbering several hundred reportedly gave rise to alpha-beta T cells about two months after transplant.

A library of TCRbeta sequences, prepared with unique molecular identifiers, was generated. TCRdb independently ran MiXCR on the PCR reads; one entry per CDR3 protein. The data contain about 470,000 distinct CDR3 sequences, 43% of them seen just once; the ten biggest clones take up 27%. Germline V gene data show CDR1 as SGHRS and CDR2 as YFSETQ. After removal of 4 bases from V and 4 bases from J, the junction contained 5 bases not matched to a gene. CDR3 length equals 15 residues. This chain links TRBV5-1 with TRBJ2-6, with 7 bases aligning to TRBD2. This TCR was sampled from a girl aged 2-15 years with aplastic anemia, due to receive a stem cell transplant. The sample here was PBMCs, taken before TCRalphabeta/CD19-depleted stem cell transplant. The DNA of the CDR3 is TGCGCCAGCAGCCCTGGGGGGGTCGGGGCCAACGTCCTGACTTTC. This gives the protein CASSPGGVGANVLTF.